A single sample is the source of the 19 T cell receptor beta chains below, sequenced in a study of cytomegalovirus exposure and HLA in healthy donors. 13 Jbeta primers and 60 Vbeta primers were used for the PCR. Method: immunoSEQ multiplex PCR; TCRdb's copy keeps in-frame clones and lacks some. The repertoire holds more than 80,000 clones, 63% seen once, with approximately 15% in the top ten. Sequenced material: PBMCs. These receptors all come from a woman aged 40 to 49 in good health and CMV-seropositive.

CDR3 DNA sequence: TGTGCCAGCAGTACTGGACTAGCGGAATCTTACGAGCAGTACTTC. Amino acids: CASSTGLAESYEQYF. V is TRBV2 and J is TRBJ2-7; 10 nucleotides agree with TRBD2. The germline V gene encodes CDR1 SNHLY and CDR2 FYNNEI. This CDR3 has 15 amino acids. V lost 5 bases and J lost 4; bases outside the gene matches: 8.

CDR3: CAWKGAPYEQYF. CDR3 DNA: TGTGCCTGGAAGGGGGCCCCCTACGAGCAGTACTTC. V and J are TRBV30 and TRBJ2-7, with 7 bases lining up with TRBD1. Germline assignment: CDR1 GTSNPN and CDR2 SVGIG (reference sequence). The V gene end was trimmed by 4 bases and the J gene end by 2 bases; junction bases not matched to a gene: 2. The CDR3 loop spans 12 amino acids.

This chain links TRBV19 with TRBJ1-2; D not resolved. The germline CDR1 and CDR2 sequences are LNHDA and SQIVND (reference sequence). This CDR3 has 13 amino acids. Trimming left V 6 bases short and J 1 base short, with 9 bases between. CDR3 sequence (DNA): TGTGCCAGTAGGCCACAGAGTAACTATGGCTACACCTTC. Its translation is CASRPQSNYGYTF.

CDR3 nucleotide sequence: TGCGCCAGCAGCCAAGATCCTCAGGGGCAAGAGACCCAGTACTTC. Protein product: CASSQDPQGQETQYF. The chain employs TRBV4-3 and TRBJ2-5, with D possibly matching TRBD1 (6 bases). Germline V gene lookup returns CDR1 LGHNA and CDR2 YSLEER. The CDR3 spans 15 residues. V shed 0 bases and J shed 2 bases, with 10 bases lying between them.

This rearrangement joins TRBV5-1 to TRBJ2-5; TRBD1 agrees at 7 bases. J lost 1 base, V lost 6 bases, and 9 bases had no gene match. Germline CDR1 is SGHRS and CDR2 is YFSETQ. The CDR3 contains 15 residues. CDR3 nucleotide sequence: TGCGCCAGCACCCGACAGGGATCACTCCAAGAGACCCAGTACTTC. This encodes CASTRQGSLQETQYF.

The V call is TRBV6-5, the J call TRBJ2-1; D unresolved. V lost 2 bases to trimming and J lost 2 bases, with 7 bases between them. Looked up from germline, CDR1 is MNHEY and CDR2 is SVGAGI. There are 14 residues in the CDR3. DNA for the CDR3: TGTGCCAGCAGTTACAGGAGCCCCTACAATGAGCAGTTCTTC. It specifies CASSYRSPYNEQFF.

This rearrangement joins TRBV6-5 to TRBJ1-1; D not certain. The CDR3 spans 15 residues. The germline gives CDR1 MNHEY, CDR2 SVGAGI. V was pared by 6 bases and J by 6 bases, with 20 bases between. The CDR3 DNA reads as TGTGCCAGCAGGCCCGCAACCGGGAGCGGTTCTGAAGCTTTCTTT. Translation gives CASRPATGSGSEAFF.

V usage is TRBV28 and J usage is TRBJ1-1, with D possibly matching TRBD1 (5 bases). With 1 base removed from V and 4 bases from J, the gap between germline ends came to 16 bases. CDR1 is MDHEN, CDR2 SYDVKM, per germline. There are 16 residues in the CDR3. In DNA, the CDR3 is TGTGCCAGCAGTTTATTAGGGGTGGGGGGAGGCACTGAAGCTTTCTTT. It translates to CASSLLGVGGGTEAFF.

This chain joins TRBV10-3 and TRBJ1-5, with 9 bases fitting TRBD1. The junction had 6 bases not matched to a gene; V was cut back by 3 bases and J by 0 bases. The CDR3 is 17 residues long. Looked up from germline, CDR1 is ENHRY and CDR2 is SYGVKD. CDR3 residues: CAISDGDRENSNQPQHF. CDR3 nucleotide sequence: TGTGCCATCAGTGACGGGGACAGGGAGAATAGCAATCAGCCCCAGCATTTT.

The count of this clone is one. V and J are TRBV6-6 and TRBJ1-2; 8 positions match TRBD1. This CDR3 is 12 amino acids long. The J segment lost 5 bases and the V segment lost 10 bases, leaving 6 bases of the junction unmatched. CDR1 MNHNY and CDR2 SVGAGI come from the germline V gene (reference sequence). The CDR3 DNA sequence: TGTGCCACGACAGGGGCGGGGTATGGCTACACCTTC. Encoded protein: CATTGAGYGYTF.

In its sample, this clone was seen a few times. The gene calls are TRBV7-2 and TRBJ1-5; D is unclear. CDR1 and CDR2 from the germline V gene are SGHTA and FQGNSA. The CDR3 has 16 residues. Trimming took off 1 base at V and 3 bases at J, with 13 bases between the two ends. This chain's CDR3 is CASSLVAELNNQPQHF. The CDR3 DNA follows: TGTGCCAGCAGCTTAGTAGCCGAACTAAACAATCAGCCCCAGCATTTT.

The chain is built from TRBV10-3 and TRBJ1-2, with 9 bases lining up with TRBD1. After removal of 6 bases from V and 3 bases from J, the junction contained 5 bases not matched to a gene. This CDR3 comprises 14 residues. Germline V lookup: CDR1 ENHRY, CDR2 SYGVKD. CDR3 sequence (DNA): TGTGCCATCAGCCAACAGGGGGCGGACTATGGCTACACCTTC. This encodes CAISQQGADYGYTF.

The chain uses TRBV29-1 and TRBJ2-5; 11 bases match TRBD2. The CDR3 length is 13 residues. Trimming cost V 6 bases and J 3 bases; bases outside gene matches: 3. Per the germline V gene, CDR1 is SQVTM and CDR2 is ANQGSEA. The CDR3 region is CSVLLAGEETQYF. The CDR3 coding sequence is TGCAGCGTACTACTAGCGGGGGAAGAGACCCAGTACTTC.

V and J are TRBV9 and TRBJ1-2, with D perhaps matching TRBD1 (6 bases). V lost 0 bases and J lost 8, with 17 bases in between. CDR3 size: 15 residues. The germline V gene has CDR1 SGDLS and CDR2 YYNGEE. CDR3 DNA: TGTGCCAGCAGCGTAGAGCCAGGGGTGGCTGGGGGCTACACCTTC. Translated, it gives CASSVEPGVAGGYTF.

This clone has a handful of counts. The chain employs TRBV6-6 and TRBJ2-5; the match to TRBD2 covers 7 bases. V lost 7 bases, J lost 5 bases, and 10 bases stayed unmatched. CDR3 size: 14 residues. Germline V gene lookup returns CDR1 MNHNY and CDR2 SVGAGI (reference sequence). CDR3 sequence reads: CASTPVWGGETQYF. The CDR3 DNA follows: TGTGCCAGCACCCCGGTTTGGGGGGGGGAGACCCAGTACTTC.

This chain uses TRBV27 with TRBJ2-1, with a possible D match to TRBD2 (6 bases). Trimming took 7 bases from V and 6 from J, leaving 16 bases between them. The V gene's germline CDR1 is MNHEY and CDR2 SMNVEV (reference sequence). The CDR3 covers 14 residues. The CDR3 region is CASKTPTSLNEQFF. The CDR3 DNA follows: TGTGCCAGCAAAACCCCGACTAGTCTCAATGAGCAGTTCTTC.

This sequence joins TRBV5-1 and TRBJ1-5; TRBD1 might be the D (5 bases). CDR1 and CDR2 from the germline V gene are SGHRS and YFSETQ. Between the trimmed V and J ends, which lost 4 bases and 3 bases, there was a span of 14 bases. The CDR3 is 15 residues long. CDR3 DNA: TGCGCCAGCAGCGCCACGGGGGAGGCCAATCAGCCCCAGCATTTT. Its protein product is CASSATGEANQPQHF.

CDR3 in amino acids: CASSVAGRDTEAFF. The CDR3 DNA follows: TGTGCCAGCAGTGTGGCAGGGAGGGACACTGAAGCTTTCTTT. The rearrangement joins TRBV2 to TRBJ1-1, with a tentative D call TRBD1 (5 bases). Germline CDR1 SNHLY, CDR2 FYNNEI. This CDR3 has 14 amino acids. V was shortened by 4 bases and J by 3 bases, with 12 bases between the two germline ends.

This clone was recorded a few times. The chain recombines TRBV5-6 with TRBJ2-3; TRBD1 might be the D (6 bases). This CDR3 contains 14 residues. CDR1 is SGHDT and CDR2 is YYEEEE in the germline V gene. Deletions cut 2 bases from V and 5 bases from J, with 12 bases between. CDR3 amino acids: CASSFSGEGDTQYF. The CDR3 nucleotides are TGTGCCAGCAGCTTTTCAGGGGAAGGAGATACGCAGTATTTT.